The sequence of this T cell receptor beta chain was determined in a study of monozygotic twins with inflammatory bowel disease. Reanalyzing the 5' RACE reads, TCRdb keeps one entry per CDR3 protein, without DNA. In all, the sample yields 300,000 to 400,000 distinct CDR3 sequences. Germline CDR1 and CDR2: DFQATT and SNEGSKA (reference sequence). The CDR3 length is 15 residues. The receptor was derived from a human donor with ulcerative colitis or Crohn's disease, or a healthy co-twin of an affected twin (not recorded which). V and J are TRBV20-1 and TRBJ2-1; the TCRdb D gene call, TRBD1, has no DNA to confirm it. The sample comprised blood. CDR3 in amino acids: CSASPERRGYNEQFF.